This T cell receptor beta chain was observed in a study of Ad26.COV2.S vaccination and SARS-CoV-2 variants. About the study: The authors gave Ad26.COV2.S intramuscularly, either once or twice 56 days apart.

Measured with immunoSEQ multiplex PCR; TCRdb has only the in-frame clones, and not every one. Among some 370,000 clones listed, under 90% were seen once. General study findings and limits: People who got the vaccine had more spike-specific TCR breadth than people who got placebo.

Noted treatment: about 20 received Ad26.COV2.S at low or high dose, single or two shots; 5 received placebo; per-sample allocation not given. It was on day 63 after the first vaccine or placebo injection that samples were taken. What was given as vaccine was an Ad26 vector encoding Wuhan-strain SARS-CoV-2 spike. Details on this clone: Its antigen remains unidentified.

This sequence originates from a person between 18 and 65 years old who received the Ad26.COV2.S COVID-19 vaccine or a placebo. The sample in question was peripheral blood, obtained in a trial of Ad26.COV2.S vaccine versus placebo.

The chain's CDR3 is CASRRRFSEQYF. The CDR3 DNA reads as TGTGCCAGCAGAAGACGATTTTCCGAGCAGTACTTC. The chain carries TRBV3-1 (or the pseudogene TRBV3-2) and TRBJ2-7, with D unclear. Germline V gene lookup returns CDR1 LGHDT and CDR2 YNNKEL (reference sequence). Trimming took 6 bases from V and 6 from J, leaving 12 bases between them. The CDR3 extends over 12 amino acids.